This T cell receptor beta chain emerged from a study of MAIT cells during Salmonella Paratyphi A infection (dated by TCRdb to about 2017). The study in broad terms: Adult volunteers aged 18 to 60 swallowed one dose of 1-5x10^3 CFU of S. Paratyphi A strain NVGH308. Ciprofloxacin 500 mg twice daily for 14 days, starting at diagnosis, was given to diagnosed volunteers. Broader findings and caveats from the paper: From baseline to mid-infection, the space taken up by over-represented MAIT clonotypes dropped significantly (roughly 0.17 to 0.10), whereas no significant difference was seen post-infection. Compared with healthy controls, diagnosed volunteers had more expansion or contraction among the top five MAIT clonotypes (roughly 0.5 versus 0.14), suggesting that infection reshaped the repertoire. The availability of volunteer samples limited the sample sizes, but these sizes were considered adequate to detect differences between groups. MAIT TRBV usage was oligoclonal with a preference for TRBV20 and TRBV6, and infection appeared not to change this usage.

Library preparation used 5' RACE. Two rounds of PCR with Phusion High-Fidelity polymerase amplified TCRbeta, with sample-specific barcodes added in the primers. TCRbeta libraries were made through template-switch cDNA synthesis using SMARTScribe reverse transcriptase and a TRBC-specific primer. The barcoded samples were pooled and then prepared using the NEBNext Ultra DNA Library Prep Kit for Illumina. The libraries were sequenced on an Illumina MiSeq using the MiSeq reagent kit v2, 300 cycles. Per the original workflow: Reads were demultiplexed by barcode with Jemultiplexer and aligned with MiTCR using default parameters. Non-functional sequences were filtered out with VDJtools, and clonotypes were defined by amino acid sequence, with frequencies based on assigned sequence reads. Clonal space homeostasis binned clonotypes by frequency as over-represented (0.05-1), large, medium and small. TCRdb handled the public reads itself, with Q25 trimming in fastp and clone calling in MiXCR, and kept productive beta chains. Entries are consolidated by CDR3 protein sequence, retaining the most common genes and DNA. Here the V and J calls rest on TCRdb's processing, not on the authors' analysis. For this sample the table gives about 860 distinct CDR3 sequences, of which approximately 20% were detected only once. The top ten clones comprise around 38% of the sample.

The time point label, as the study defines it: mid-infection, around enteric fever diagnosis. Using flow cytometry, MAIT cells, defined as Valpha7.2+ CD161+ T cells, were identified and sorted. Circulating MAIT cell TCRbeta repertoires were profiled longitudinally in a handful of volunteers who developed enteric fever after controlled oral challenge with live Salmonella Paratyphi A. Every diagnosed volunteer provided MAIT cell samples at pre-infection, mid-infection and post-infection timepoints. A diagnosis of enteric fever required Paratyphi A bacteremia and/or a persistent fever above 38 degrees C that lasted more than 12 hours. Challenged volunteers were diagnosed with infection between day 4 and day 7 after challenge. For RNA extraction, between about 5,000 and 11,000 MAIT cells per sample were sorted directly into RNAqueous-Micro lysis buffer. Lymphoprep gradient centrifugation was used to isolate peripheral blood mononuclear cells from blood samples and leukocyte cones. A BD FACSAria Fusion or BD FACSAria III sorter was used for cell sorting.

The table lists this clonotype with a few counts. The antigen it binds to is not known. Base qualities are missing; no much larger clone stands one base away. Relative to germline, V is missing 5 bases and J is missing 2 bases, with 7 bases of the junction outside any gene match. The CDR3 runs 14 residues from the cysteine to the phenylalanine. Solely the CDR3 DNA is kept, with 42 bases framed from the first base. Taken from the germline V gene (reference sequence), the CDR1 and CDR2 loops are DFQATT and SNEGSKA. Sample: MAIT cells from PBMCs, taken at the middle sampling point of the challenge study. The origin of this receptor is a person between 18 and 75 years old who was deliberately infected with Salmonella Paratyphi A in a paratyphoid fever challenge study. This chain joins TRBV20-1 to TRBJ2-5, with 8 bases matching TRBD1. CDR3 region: CSAPRGREQETQYF. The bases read TGCAGTGCTCCCAGGGGGCGCGAACAAGAGACCCAGTACTTC.